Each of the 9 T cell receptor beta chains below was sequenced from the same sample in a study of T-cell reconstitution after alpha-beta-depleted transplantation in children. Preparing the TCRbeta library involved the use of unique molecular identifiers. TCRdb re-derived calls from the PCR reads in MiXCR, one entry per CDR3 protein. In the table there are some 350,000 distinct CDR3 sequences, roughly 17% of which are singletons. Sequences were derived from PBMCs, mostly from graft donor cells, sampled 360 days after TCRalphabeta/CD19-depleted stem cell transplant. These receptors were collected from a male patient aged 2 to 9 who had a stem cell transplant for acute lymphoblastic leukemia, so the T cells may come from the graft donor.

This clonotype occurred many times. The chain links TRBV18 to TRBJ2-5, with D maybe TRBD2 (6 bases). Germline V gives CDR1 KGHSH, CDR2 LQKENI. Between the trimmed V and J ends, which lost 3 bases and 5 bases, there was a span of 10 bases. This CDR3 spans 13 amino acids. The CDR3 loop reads CASSPLAIETQYF. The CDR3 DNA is TGTGCCAGCTCACCGCTAGCGATTGAGACCCAGTACTTC.

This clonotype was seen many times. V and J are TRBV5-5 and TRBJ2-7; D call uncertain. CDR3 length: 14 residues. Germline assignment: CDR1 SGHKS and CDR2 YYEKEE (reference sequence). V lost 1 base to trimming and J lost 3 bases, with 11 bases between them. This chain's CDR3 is CASSLYKGNYEQYF. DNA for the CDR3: TGTGCCAGCAGCTTGTATAAGGGTAACTACGAGCAGTACTTC.

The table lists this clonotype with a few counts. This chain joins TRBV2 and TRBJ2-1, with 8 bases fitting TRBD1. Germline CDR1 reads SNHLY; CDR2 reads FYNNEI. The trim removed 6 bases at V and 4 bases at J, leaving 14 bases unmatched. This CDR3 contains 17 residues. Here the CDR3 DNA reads TGTGCCAGCAGGCACAGGGGGTCACTTTGGATATACAATGAGCAGTTCTTC. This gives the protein CASRHRGSLWIYNEQFF.

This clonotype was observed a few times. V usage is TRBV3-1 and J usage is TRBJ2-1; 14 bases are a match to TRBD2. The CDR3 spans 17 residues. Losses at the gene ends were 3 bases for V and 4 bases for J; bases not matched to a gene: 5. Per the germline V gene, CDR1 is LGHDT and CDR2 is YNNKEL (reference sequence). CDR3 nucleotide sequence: TGTGCCAGCAGCCATCGACTAGCGGGAGGGCCATACAATGAGCAGTTCTTC. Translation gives CASSHRLAGGPYNEQFF.

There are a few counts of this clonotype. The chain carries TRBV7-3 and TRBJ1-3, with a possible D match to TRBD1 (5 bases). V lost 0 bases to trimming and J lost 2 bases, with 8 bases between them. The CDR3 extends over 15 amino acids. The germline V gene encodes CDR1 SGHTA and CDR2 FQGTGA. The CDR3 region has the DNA TGTGCCAGCAGCTTAACGGGGACTCCTGGAAACACCATATATTTT. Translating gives CASSLTGTPGNTIYF.

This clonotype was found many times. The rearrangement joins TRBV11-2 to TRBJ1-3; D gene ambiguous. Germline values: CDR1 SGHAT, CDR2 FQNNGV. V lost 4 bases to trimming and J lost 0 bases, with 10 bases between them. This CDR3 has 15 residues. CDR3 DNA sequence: TGTGCCAGCAGCTCAGGACGGAGCTCTGGAAACACCATATATTTT. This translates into CASSSGRSSGNTIYF.

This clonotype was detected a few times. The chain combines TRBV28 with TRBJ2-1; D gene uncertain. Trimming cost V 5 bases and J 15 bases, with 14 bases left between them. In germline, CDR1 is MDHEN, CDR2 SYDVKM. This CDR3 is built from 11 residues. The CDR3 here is CASSAVLGSFF. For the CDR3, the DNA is TGTGCCAGCAGTGCCGTTCTAGGGTCGTTCTTC.

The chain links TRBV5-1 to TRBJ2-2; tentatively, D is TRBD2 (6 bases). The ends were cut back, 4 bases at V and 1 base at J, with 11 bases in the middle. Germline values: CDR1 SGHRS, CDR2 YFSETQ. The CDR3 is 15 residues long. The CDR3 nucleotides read TGCGCCAGCAGCACCGGGAGCGAGAACACCGGGGAGCTGTTTTTT. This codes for CASSTGSENTGELFF.

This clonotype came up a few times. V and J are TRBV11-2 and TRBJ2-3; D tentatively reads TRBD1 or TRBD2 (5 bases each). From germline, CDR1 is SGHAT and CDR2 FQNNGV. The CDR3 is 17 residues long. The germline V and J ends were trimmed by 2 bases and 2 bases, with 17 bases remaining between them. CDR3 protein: CASSLKMRGPVTDTQYF. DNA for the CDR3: TGTGCCAGCAGCTTAAAAATGAGGGGCCCTGTCACAGATACGCAGTATTTT.